This T cell receptor (beta chain) was sequenced for a study of T cells in Graves' hyperthyroidism and ophthalmopathy. It was RNA transcripts that yielded the amplified TCR beta CDR3 regions. The TCR CDR3 was amplified in a first-round RT-PCR using the HTBI primer set. TCRdb re-derived calls from the multiplex PCR reads in MiXCR, one entry per CDR3 protein. This sample yields over 700,000 distinct CDR3 sequences, of which around a sixth are seen a single time; around 15% belongs to the top ten. Those with hyperthyroidism were 18 to 65 years old, newly diagnosed, and ill for under 2 months. Each 10 ml fresh peripheral blood draw supplied the PBMCs. Study findings and constraints: Progression to ophthalmopathy was predicted a median of approximately 6.4 months early.

This clonotype was detected ten times or more. What it binds is not known. Germline CDR1 LGHDT, CDR2 YNNKEL (reference sequence). The length of the CDR3 is 14 residues. Trimming stripped 6 bases from V and 3 bases from J, with 11 bases between. V gene TRBV3-1 combines with J gene TRBJ2-2; the D call may be TRBD1 or TRBD2 (5 bases each). This receptor was obtained from a woman between 50 and 59 years old with Graves' hyperthyroidism that later progressed to Graves' ophthalmopathy. The material sequenced was blood. The CDR3 region is CASRGTVDTGELFF. CDR3 nucleotides: TGTGCCAGCAGAGGGACGGTAGACACCGGGGAGCTGTTTTTT.